This TCR beta chain was retrieved from a study of cytomegalovirus exposure and HLA in healthy donors. Study at large: One earlier analysis, a look at 180 million or so T cells, found almost 120 million unique TCR beta sequences.

Germline trimming cut 3 bases from V and 0 bases from J; bases unmatched to any gene: 3. The germline V gene has CDR1 SGHRS and CDR2 YFSETQ. The CDR3 sequence is 15 residues long. In the case of this clone: The antigen is unknown.

Findings and limits, study-wide: Of the V segments, some could not be distinguished, including TRBV6-2 and TRBV6-3, and were excluded. Highly shared sequence variants in one cluster were likely a sequencing artifact.

The PCR contained 60 Vbeta and 13 Jbeta primers. Sequenced by immunoSEQ multiplex PCR; TCRdb stores in-frame clones only, minus some. The sample shows around 200,000 clones, over 60% of them seen only once. This sequence was found in a male donor in good health and CMV-seronegative. The chain combines TRBV5-1 with TRBJ1-2, with 9 nucleotides matching TRBD1. Sequenced: PBMCs. As DNA, the CDR3 is TGCGCCAGCAGCTGGGGGACAGGGACTAACTATGGCTACACCTTC. Protein: CASSWGTGTNYGYTF.